The 18 T cell receptor beta chains listed next were all sequenced from one sample in a study of molecular identifiers for immune sequencing clone quantification. TCRdb processed the PCR reads anew with MiXCR; each CDR3 protein has one entry. Of about 320,000 distinct CDR3 sequences in the sample, over 20% were seen once. Sequencing input: naive CD8+ T cells from blood, with Jurkat cell RNA spiked in. As to subset: FACS-sorted CD8+CD4-CCR7+CD45RA+ naive T cells. All receptors derive from a human donor in good health. Some libraries in this study had Jurkat cell RNA spiked in.

Concerning this clonotype: A much larger clone sits a single nucleotide away, making a read error possible. No conserved phenylalanine or tryptophan is present at the end of the CDR3, so a read error is the likely explanation. The rearrangement links TRBV27 to TRBJ2-5; 7 bases fit TRBD1. The CDR3 extends over 15 amino acids. After removal of 2 bases from V and 5 bases from J, the junction contained 8 bases not matched to a gene. Germline loops: CDR1 MNHEY, CDR2 SMNVEV (reference sequence). The CDR3 DNA sequence: TGTGCCAGCAGTTTAGAGGCAGGGGGTTCGGAGACCCAGTACCTC. It codes for CASSLEAGGSETQYL.

This clonotype was seen at least ten times. The V gene is TRBV7-2, the J gene TRBJ2-1; 8 bases match TRBD2. The J segment lost 1 base and the V segment lost 2 bases, leaving 7 bases of the junction unmatched. Germline V lookup: CDR1 SGHTA, CDR2 FQGNSA. This CDR3 has 17 amino acids. The CDR3 region has the DNA TGTGCCAGCAGCTTACCCGCTAGCGGGTGGTCCTACAATGAGCAGTTCTTC. It translates to CASSLPASGWSYNEQFF.

This clonotype was recorded at least ten times. J is TRBJ1-1 and V is TRBV28; no clear D gene. Germline V gene lookup returns CDR1 MDHEN and CDR2 SYDVKM. The CDR3 loop spans 13 amino acids. Deletions cut 5 bases from V and 7 bases from J, with 14 bases between. CDR3 residues: CASSLYIVGEAFF. CDR3 nucleotide sequence: TGTGCCAGCAGTCTCTACATTGTGGGTGAAGCTTTCTTT.

The chain is built from TRBV6-2 or TRBV6-3 and TRBJ2-7; 9 nucleotides line up with TRBD1. Germline loops: CDR1 MNHEY, CDR2 SVGEGT. V shed 6 bases, J shed 7 bases, and the junction held 13 bases outside the gene matches. The CDR3 has 15 amino acids. CDR3 region: CASRSPRDRVREQYF. CDR3 DNA: TGTGCCAGCAGATCGCCCCGGGACAGGGTGAGAGAGCAGTACTTC.

V gene TRBV7-8 combines with J gene TRBJ2-3, with 15 bases that match TRBD2. The germline V gene has CDR1 SGHVS and CDR2 FQNEAQ. This CDR3 contains 21 residues. J was trimmed by 0 bases and V by 1 base; bases with no gene match: 11. The CDR3 DNA reads as TGTGCCAGCAGCTTAGTTACGGGGGGACTAGCGGGGGGCCAAAGCACAGATACGCAGTATTTT. Amino acid sequence: CASSLVTGGLAGGQSTDTQYF.

The table lists this clonotype with many counts. This chain uses TRBV3-1 with TRBJ2-2; the D is unclear. Germline CDR1 reads LGHDT; CDR2 reads YNNKEL (reference sequence). This CDR3 is built from 15 residues. Trimming removed 0 bases from V and 3 bases from J, with 8 bases in between. The CDR3 bases are TGTGCCAGCAGCCAAGATGTGGGATACACCGGGGAGCTGTTTTTT. Translating gives CASSQDVGYTGELFF.

This chain connects TRBV27 to TRBJ1-5; 8 bases align to TRBD1. CDR3 length: 16 residues. CDR1 is MNHEY and CDR2 is SMNVEV in the germline V gene (reference sequence). V gave up 6 bases and J gave up 0 bases; unmatched junction bases: 7. The CDR3 sequence: CASRSLQGGSNQPQHF. CDR3 DNA sequence: TGTGCCAGCAGGAGCCTACAGGGGGGTAGCAATCAGCCCCAGCATTTT.

This clonotype was picked up a small number of times. The chain combines TRBV20-1 with TRBJ2-1; 13 bases fit TRBD2. V gave up 4 bases and J gave up 8 bases; unmatched junction bases: 5. The CDR3 covers 14 residues. From germline, CDR1 is DFQATT and CDR2 SNEGSKA (reference sequence). The CDR3 DNA is TGCAGTGCTACCGGGACTAGCGGGGACTATGAGCAGTTCTTC. Translation gives CSATGTSGDYEQFF.

The rearrangement uses TRBV20-1 and TRBJ2-7; TRBD1 matches 7 bases. V lost 8 bases to trimming and J lost 8 bases; unmatched junction nucleotides: 21. Looked up from germline, CDR1 is DFQATT and CDR2 is SNEGSKA (reference sequence). The CDR3 is 15 residues long. CDR3 nucleotide sequence: TGCAGTTCTAATAACAGGGACAGATTCTTGGGGCAGCAGTACTTC. It is translated as CSSNNRDRFLGQQYF.

Worth noting for this clonotype: A much larger clone sits a single nucleotide away, making a read error possible. V usage is TRBV29-1 and J usage is TRBJ1-1, with D perhaps TRBD1 (5 bases). This CDR3 comprises 14 residues. CDR1 is SQVTM, CDR2 ANQGSEA, per germline. The CDR3 DNA reads as TGCAGCGTTGGTGGCGACAGAGAAAACACTGAAGCTTCCTTT. Protein: CSVGGDRENTEASF. The full variable domain, rest sourced from reference TRBV29-1 and TRBJ1-1, is SAVISQKPSRDICQRGTSLTIQCQVDSQVTMMFWYRQQPGQSLTLIATANQGSEATYESGFVIDKFPISRPNLTFSTLTVSNMSPEDSSIYLCSVGGDRENTEASFGQGTRLTVV.

The CDR3 DNA sequence: TGTGCCACCAGCCCTCGGACAGCCTACAATGAGCAGTTCTTC. This translates into CATSPRTAYNEQFF. This chain connects TRBV24-1 to TRBJ2-1; weak D call: TRBD1 (6 bases). The CDR3 totals 14 residues. Trimming shortened V by 7 bases and J by 2 bases, and 11 bases separated the two germline ends. CDR1 and CDR2 from the germline V gene are KGHDR and SFDVKD.

The chain links TRBV27 to TRBJ2-1; TRBD1 is a possible D gene (5 bases). This CDR3 has 14 residues. Trimming pared 5 bases from V and 2 bases from J, leaving 10 bases between. Per germline, CDR1 MNHEY and CDR2 SMNVEV (reference sequence). The CDR3 DNA follows: TGTGCCAGCAGTCTCCAGGGAACCTACAATGAGCAGTTCTTC. As protein: CASSLQGTYNEQFF.

The CDR3 nucleotides are TGTGCCAGCAGCTCGGGACTAGCGGGGAGAACCTACGAGCAGTACTTC. Residues: CASSSGLAGRTYEQYF. The chain has TRBV7-9 and TRBJ2-7; 13 nucleotides match TRBD2. The V gene's germline CDR1 is SEHNR and CDR2 FQNEAQ (reference sequence). Trimming cost V 4 bases and J 2 bases; bases outside gene matches: 5. CDR3 size: 16 residues.

A word on this clonotype: This may come from a read error, since a much larger clone is one base off. The chain combines TRBV13 with TRBJ2-3; TRBD2 agrees at 11 bases. Germline V CDR1 and CDR2: PRHDT, FYEKMQ (reference sequence). The CDR3 consists of 17 residues. The CDR3 coding sequence is TGTGCCAGCAGTTCCACCAGACTAGCGGGGAACACAGATACGCGGTATTTT. It specifies CASSSTRLAGNTDTRYF.

The chain uses TRBV4-3 and TRBJ2-1; the match to TRBD2 covers 12 bases. The CDR3 runs to 15 residues. Trimming removed 11 bases from V and 12 bases from J; junction bases left unmatched: 17. Germline V gene data show CDR1 as LGHNA and CDR2 as YSLEER. The CDR3 loop reads CARRQGLAGMYAQFF. The CDR3 coding sequence is TGCGCCCGCCGCCAAGGACTAGCGGGGATGTATGCGCAGTTCTTC.

The V and J genes are TRBV6-2 or TRBV6-3 and TRBJ2-4; tentatively, D is TRBD2 (6 bases). The CDR3 spans 15 residues. Germline V gene sequence: CDR1 MNHEY, CDR2 SVGEGT. V was shortened by 6 bases and J by 1 base, with 13 bases between the two germline ends. CDR3 nucleotides: TGTGCCAGCAGCTCCTGGGGGGAGGCCAAAAACATTCAGTACTTC. Translating it yields CASSSWGEAKNIQYF.

A note on this clonotype: A read error may produce the germline difference seen at one junction end. The chain joins TRBV7-9 to TRBJ2-3, with D unclear. The CDR3 is 16 residues long. CDR1 is SEHNR and CDR2 is FQNEAQ in the germline V gene (reference sequence). CDR3 sequence: CASSPTGASVVDMQYF. CDR3 coding DNA: TGTGCCAGCAGCCCAACCGGCGCGTCTGTGGTAGATATGCAGTATTTT.

This chain connects TRBV9 to TRBJ2-1; TRBD2 matches 9 bases. Germline CDR1 is SGDLS and CDR2 is YYNGEE. The CDR3 is made up of 16 amino acids. J lost 6 bases, V lost 0 bases, and 7 bases had no gene match. CDR3 sequence reads: CASSVGLADSLNEQFF. In DNA, the CDR3 is TGTGCCAGCAGCGTAGGACTAGCGGATTCTCTCAATGAGCAGTTCTTC.